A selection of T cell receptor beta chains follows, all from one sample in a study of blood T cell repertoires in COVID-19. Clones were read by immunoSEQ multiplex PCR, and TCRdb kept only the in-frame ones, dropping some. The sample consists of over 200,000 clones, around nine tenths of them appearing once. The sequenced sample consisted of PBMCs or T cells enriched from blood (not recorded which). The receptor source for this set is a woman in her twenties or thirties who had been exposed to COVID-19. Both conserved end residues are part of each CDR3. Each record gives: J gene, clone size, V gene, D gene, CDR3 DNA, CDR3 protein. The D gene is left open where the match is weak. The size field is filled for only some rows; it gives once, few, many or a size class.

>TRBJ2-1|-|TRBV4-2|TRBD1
TGTGCCAGCAGCCAAGCTCGCGGACAGGGGGGGACATTGGGGCAGTTCTTC
CASSQARGQGGTLGQFF
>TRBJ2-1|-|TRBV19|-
TGTGCCAGTACCCCTACTGCAGGGCGGGAACAGTTCTTC
CASTPTAGREQFF
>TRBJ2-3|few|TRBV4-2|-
TGTGCCAGCAGCCAAGATAGGGGGTGGGAGAGTTCAGATACGCAGTATTTT
CASSQDRGWESSDTQYF
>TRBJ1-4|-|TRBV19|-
TGTGCCAGTAGTAAATCGACAGACCGAGCAACTAATGAAAAACTGTTTTTT
CASSKSTDRATNEKLFF
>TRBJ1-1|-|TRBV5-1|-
TGCGCCAGCAGCTCAAGGGGATTTGGGGACACTGAAGCTTTCTTT
CASSSRGFGDTEAFF
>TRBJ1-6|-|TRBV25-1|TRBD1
TGTGCCAGCAGTGACAGGGGGGATAATTCACCCCTCCACTTT
CASSDRGDNSPLHF
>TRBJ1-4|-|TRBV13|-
TGTGCCAGCAGCTTAGGACAGGGAAGCGAAAAACTGTTTTTT
CASSLGQGSEKLFF
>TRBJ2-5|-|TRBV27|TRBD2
TGTGCCAGCAGCTTAGCGGGGACTAGAATAGCGTCAGAGACCCAGTACTTC
CASSLAGTRIASETQYF
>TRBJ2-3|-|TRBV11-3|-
TGTGCCAGCAGCGGCTCTAGCACAGATACGCAGTATTTT
CASSGSSTDTQYF
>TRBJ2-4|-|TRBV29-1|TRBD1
TGCAGCGTAGAGGGCGGGACAGGGGTAAACATTCAGTACTTC
CSVEGGTGVNIQYF
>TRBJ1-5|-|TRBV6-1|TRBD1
TGTGCCAGCAGTGAAGCCGAGGGGGCGGGTCAGCCCCAGCATTTT
CASSEAEGAGQPQHF
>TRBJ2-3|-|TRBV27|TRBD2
TGTGCCAGCAGAGTGGGAGGGCCGGGTGGCACAGATACGCAGTATTTT
CASRVGGPGGTDTQYF
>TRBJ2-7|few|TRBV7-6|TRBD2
TGTGCCAGCAGCCCCAGTCGCCTAGCGGGAGGAGAGTACGAGCAGTACTTC
CASSPSRLAGGEYEQYF
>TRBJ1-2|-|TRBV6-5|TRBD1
TGTGCCAGCAGCCGGGACACAGGGGGCGGCTACACCTTC
CASSRDTGGGYTF
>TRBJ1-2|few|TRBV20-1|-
TGCAGTGCTAGGTTCCTCTATGGCTACACCTTC
CSARFLYGYTF
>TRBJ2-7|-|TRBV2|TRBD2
TGTGCCAGCAGTGTCGGGAGGGGCTACGAGCAGTACTTC
CASSVGRGYEQYF
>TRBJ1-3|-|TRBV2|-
TGTGCCAGCACCGACTACTCTGGAAACACCATATATTTT
CASTDYSGNTIYF
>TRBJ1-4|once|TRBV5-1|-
TGCGCCAGCAGCTTGCAGGGGAATGAAAAACTGTTTTTT
CASSLQGNEKLFF
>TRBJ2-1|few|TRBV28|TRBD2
TGTGCCAGCAGTTTTGCGGGAGGGCGGGGTGAGCAGTTCTTC
CASSFAGGRGEQFF
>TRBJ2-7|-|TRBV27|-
TGTGCCAGCAGTTTTAACCGGGGAACCTACGAGCAGTACTTC
CASSFNRGTYEQYF
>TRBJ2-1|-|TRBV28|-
TGTGCCAGCAGTTTAGTGGAGTCCTACAATGAGCAGTTCTTC
CASSLVESYNEQFF
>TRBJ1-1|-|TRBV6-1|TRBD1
TGTGCCAGCAGTGAAGGGACAGGGAACACTGAAGCTTTCTTT
CASSEGTGNTEAFF
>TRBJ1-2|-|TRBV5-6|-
TGTGCCAGCAGAGACGACGACGGGGACTATGGCTACACCTTC
CASRDDDGDYGYTF
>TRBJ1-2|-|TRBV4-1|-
TGCGCCAGCAGCGCGGCCCCCGCGGTTATAGCTAACTATGGCTACACCTTC
CASSAAPAVIANYGYTF
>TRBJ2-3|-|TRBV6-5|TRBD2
TGTGCCAGCAGACCCGCGGGGGGCGTCACAGATACGCAGTATTTT
CASRPAGGVTDTQYF
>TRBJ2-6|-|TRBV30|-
TGTGCCTGGAGTAAAAACAGGGCCTGGAGCTCTGGGGCCAACGTCCTGACTTTC
CAWSKNRAWSSGANVLTF
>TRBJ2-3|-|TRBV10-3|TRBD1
TGTGCCATCAGCGGACAGGGGGGAGATACGCAGTATTTT
CAISGQGGDTQYF
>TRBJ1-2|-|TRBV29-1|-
TGCAGCGTACAGAATTCCCCCTATGGCTACACCTTC
CSVQNSPYGYTF
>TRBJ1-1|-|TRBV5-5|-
TGTGCCAGCAGCTACGGGCCCGCGGGGGACACTGAAGCTTTCTTT
CASSYGPAGDTEAFF
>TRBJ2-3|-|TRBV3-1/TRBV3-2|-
TGTGCCAGCAGCCCCCGCGGGGTGAACACAGATACGCAGTATTTT
CASSPRGVNTDTQYF
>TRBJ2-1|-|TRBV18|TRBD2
TGTGCCAGCTCACCACCCACGAGCGGGAGGAACAATGAGCAGTTCTTC
CASSPPTSGRNNEQFF
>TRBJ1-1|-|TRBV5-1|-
TGCGCCAGCATTCCTGGTGGGGCGAAGAATACTGAAGCTTTCTTT
CASIPGGAKNTEAFF
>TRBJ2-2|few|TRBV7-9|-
TGTGCCAGCAGCTTAGGAGGGGGACCCCACACCGGGGAGCTGTTTTTT
CASSLGGGPHTGELFF
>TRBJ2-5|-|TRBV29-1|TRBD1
TGCAGCGTTGTTGGCAGGGCAGGACAGGGGGCGGAGGAGACCCAGTACTTC
CSVVGRAGQGAEETQYF
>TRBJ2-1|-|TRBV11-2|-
TGTGCCAGCAGCTCACAGGGTCGGGGTGAGCAGTTCTTC
CASSSQGRGEQFF
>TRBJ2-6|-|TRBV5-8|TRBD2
TGTGCCAGCAGCTTGGATGCGGGAGGGTTTTCTGGGGCCAACGTCCTGACTTTC
CASSLDAGGFSGANVLTF
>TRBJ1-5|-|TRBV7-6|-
TGTGCCAGCAGTCCAGGGGATCCCAATCAGCCCCAGCATTTT
CASSPGDPNQPQHF
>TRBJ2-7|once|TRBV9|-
TGTGCCAGCAGCGTAGGTTTGGGACAGCCTAGACTAGGCGAGCAGTACTTC
CASSVGLGQPRLGEQYF
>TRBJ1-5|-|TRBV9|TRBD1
TGTGCCAGCAGCGTAACGGGACAGGGCAATCAGCCCCAGCATTTT
CASSVTGQGNQPQHF
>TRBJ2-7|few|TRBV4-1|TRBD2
TGCGCCAGCAGCCAATTGAATATGGGACTAGCGCAAGAGCAGTACTTC
CASSQLNMGLAQEQYF
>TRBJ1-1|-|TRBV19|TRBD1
TGTGCCAGTAGGAAGACAGGGTGGCAATTCACTGAAGCTTTCTTT
CASRKTGWQFTEAFF
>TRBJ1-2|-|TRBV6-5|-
TGTGCCAGCAGAGCGGGCCAGCTCAGCTATGGCTACACCTTC
CASRAGQLSYGYTF
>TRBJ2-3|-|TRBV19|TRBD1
TGTGCCAATCAGACAGGGATGTCGTTGGCCGCTAGCACAGATACGCAGTATTTT
CANQTGMSLAASTDTQYF
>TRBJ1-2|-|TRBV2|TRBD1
TGTGCCAGCAGTACTCCGAGCGCCAGGACAGGGGGCCGCTATGGCTACACCTTC
CASSTPSARTGGRYGYTF